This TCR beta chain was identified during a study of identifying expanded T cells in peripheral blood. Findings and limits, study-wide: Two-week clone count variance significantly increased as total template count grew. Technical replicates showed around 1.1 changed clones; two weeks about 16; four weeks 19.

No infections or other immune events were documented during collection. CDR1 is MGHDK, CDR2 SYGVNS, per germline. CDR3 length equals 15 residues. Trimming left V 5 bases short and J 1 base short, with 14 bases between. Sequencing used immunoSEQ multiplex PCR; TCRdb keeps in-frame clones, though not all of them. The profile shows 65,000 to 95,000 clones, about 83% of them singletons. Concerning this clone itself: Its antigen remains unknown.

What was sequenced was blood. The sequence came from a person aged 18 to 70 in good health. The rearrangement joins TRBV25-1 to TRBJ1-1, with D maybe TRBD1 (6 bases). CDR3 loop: CASSPPGGRNTEAFF. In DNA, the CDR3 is TGTGCCAGCAGTCCCCCGGGGGGGCGGAACACTGAAGCTTTCTTT. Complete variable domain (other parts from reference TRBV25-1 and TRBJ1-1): EADIYQTPRYLVIGTGKKITLECSQTMGHDKMYWYQQDPGMELHLIHYSYGVNSTEKGDLSSESTVSRIRTEHFPLTLESARPSHTSQYLCASSPPGGRNTEAFFGQGTRLTVV.